This T cell receptor (beta chain) stems from a study of cytomegalovirus exposure and HLA in healthy donors. A multiplex PCR was run with 60 Vbeta primers and 13 Jbeta primers. Sequencing used immunoSEQ multiplex PCR; TCRdb keeps in-frame clones, though not all of them. The sample has over 85,000 clones; around 77% are singletons. This clone appeared once. The germline CDR1 and CDR2 sequences are SGHRS and YFSETQ. V gave up 2 bases and J gave up 3 bases, with 9 bases separating them. The CDR3 runs 15 residues. The receptor was isolated from a female donor in good health and CMV-seronegative. The V and J genes are TRBV5-1 and TRBJ2-6; D may be TRBD1 (6 bases). Specimen: PBMCs. CDR3 protein: CASSLPGDGANVLTF. The CDR3 DNA reads as TGCGCCAGCAGCTTACCAGGGGATGGGGCCAACGTCCTGACTTTC.